This TCR beta chain was captured by sequencing in a study of T-cell memory formation after mild COVID-19. This clonotype was counted between two and nine times. Its antigen is undetermined. The germline V gene has CDR1 SGHTA and CDR2 FQGTGA. The ends were cut back, 2 bases at V and 0 bases at J, with 8 bases in the middle. The CDR3 extends over 14 amino acids. Constant-segment primers were used for 5'RACE, and the resulting TCR alpha and TCR beta cDNA libraries carried sample barcodes and UMIs. MiXCR was run by TCRdb on the 5' RACE reads, yielding one entry per CDR3 protein. The top ten clones hold about 22% of a sample with 390,000 or so distinct CDR3 sequences, around a sixth of them seen once. Study conclusions and caveats: Clones that contracted from day 15 to 85 had balanced CD4/CD8; later expanders were CD4+ biased.

The TCR was taken from a young man who had mild COVID-19 (a few samples of this study predate the infection). Cell type and time point are not known. The rearrangement uses TRBV7-3 and TRBJ2-7; no clear D gene. The sample taken for sequencing was PBMCs or a T cell subset sorted from them (not recorded which). CDR3 coding DNA: TGTGCCAGCAGCTTAGGCGAAAACTCCTACGAGCAGTACTTC. This sequence encodes CASSLGENSYEQYF.